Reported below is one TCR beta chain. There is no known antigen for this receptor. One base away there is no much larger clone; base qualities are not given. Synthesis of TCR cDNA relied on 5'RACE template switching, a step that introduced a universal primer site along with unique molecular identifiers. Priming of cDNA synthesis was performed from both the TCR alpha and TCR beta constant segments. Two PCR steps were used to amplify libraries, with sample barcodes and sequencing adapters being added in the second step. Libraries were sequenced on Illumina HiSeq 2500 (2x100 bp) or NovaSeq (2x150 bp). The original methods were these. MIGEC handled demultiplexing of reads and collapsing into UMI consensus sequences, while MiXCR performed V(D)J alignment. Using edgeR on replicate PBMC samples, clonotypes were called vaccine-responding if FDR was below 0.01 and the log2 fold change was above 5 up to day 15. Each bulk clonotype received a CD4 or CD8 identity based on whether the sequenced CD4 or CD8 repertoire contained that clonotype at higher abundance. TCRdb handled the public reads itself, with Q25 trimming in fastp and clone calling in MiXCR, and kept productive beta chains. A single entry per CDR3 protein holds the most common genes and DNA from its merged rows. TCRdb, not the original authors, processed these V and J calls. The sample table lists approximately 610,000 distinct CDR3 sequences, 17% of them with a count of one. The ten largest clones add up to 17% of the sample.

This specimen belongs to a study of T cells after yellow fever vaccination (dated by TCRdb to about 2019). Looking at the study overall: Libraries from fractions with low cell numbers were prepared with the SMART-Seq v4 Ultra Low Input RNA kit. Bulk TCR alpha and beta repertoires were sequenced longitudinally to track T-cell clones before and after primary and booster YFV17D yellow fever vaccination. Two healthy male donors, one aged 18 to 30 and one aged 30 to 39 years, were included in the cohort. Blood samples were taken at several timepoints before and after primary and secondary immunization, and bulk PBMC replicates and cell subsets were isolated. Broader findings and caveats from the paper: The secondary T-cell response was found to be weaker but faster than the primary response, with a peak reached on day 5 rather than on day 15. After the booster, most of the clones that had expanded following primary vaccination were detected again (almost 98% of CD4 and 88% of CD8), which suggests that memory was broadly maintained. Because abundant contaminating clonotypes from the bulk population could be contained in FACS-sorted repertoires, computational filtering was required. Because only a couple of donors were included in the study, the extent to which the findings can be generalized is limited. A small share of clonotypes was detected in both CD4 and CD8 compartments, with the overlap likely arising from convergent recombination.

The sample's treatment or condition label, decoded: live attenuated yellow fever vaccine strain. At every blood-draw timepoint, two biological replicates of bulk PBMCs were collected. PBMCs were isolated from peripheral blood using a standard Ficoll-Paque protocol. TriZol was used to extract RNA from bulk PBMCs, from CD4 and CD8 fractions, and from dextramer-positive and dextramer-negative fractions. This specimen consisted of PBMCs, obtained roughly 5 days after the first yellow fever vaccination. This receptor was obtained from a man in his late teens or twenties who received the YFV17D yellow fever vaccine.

The CDR3 protein sequence reads: CASSNRTGRLLPYEQYF. The base sequence is TGTGCCAGCAGTAACAGGACAGGGCGGTTACTCCCCTACGAGCAGTACTTC. The rearrangement joined TRBV6-5 to TRBJ2-7; 8 of the junction bases match TRBD1. The germline V gene provides CDR1 MNHEY and CDR2 SVGAGI. Unmatched junction bases come to 14, with V trimmed by 5 bases and J by 2 bases. From its cysteine to its phenylalanine, the CDR3 spans 17 amino acids. The DNA shown is the 51-base CDR3, in frame from base 1.